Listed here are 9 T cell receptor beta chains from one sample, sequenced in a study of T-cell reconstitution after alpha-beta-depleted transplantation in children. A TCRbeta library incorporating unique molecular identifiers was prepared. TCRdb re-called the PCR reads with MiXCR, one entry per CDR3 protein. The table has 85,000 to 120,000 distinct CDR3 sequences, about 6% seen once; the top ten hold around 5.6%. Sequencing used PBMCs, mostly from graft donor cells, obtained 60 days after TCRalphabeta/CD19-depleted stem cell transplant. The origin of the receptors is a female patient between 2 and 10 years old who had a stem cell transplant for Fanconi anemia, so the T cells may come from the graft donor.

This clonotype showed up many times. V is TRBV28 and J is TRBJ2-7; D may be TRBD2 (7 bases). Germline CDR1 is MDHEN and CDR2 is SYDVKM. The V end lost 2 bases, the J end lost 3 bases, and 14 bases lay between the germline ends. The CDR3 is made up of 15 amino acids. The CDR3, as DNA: TGTGCCAGCAGTTTAGTAGGGGGGGCCAGCTACGAGCAGTACTTC. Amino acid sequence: CASSLVGGASYEQYF. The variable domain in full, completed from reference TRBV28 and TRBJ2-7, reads DVKVTQSSRYLVKRTGEKVFLECVQDMDHENMFWYRQDPGLGLRLIYFSYDVKMKEKGDIPEGYSVSREKKERFSLILESASTNQTSMYLCASSLVGGASYEQYFGPGTRLTVT.

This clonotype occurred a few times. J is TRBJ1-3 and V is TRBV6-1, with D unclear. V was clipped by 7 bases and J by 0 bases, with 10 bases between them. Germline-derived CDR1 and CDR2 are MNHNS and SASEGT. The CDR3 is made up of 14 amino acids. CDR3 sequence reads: CASIRSSSGNTIYF. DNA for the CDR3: TGTGCCAGCATACGGAGTTCCTCTGGAAACACCATATATTTT.

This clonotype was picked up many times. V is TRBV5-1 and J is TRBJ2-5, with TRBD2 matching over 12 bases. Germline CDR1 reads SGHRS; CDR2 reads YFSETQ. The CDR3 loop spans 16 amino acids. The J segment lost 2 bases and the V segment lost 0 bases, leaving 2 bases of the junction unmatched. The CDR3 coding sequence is TGCGCCAGCAGCTTGGCCCTAGCGGGGGGGCAAGAGACCCAGTACTTC. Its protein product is CASSLALAGGQETQYF.

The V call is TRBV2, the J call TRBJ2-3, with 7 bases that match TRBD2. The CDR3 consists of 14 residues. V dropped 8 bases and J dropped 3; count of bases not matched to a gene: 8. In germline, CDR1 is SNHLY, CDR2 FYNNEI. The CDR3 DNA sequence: TGTGCCAGCCTCCGACTAGCCCTAACAGATACGCAGTATTTT. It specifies CASLRLALTDTQYF.

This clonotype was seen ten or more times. CDR3 region: CASRGGAQETQYF. In DNA form, the CDR3 reads TGTGCCAGCCGCGGCGGGGCCCAAGAGACCCAGTACTTC. This sequence joins TRBV12-3 or TRBV12-4 and TRBJ2-5; D might be TRBD2 (6 bases). Trimming removed 8 bases from V and 1 base from J, with 11 bases in between. This CDR3 is 13 amino acids long.

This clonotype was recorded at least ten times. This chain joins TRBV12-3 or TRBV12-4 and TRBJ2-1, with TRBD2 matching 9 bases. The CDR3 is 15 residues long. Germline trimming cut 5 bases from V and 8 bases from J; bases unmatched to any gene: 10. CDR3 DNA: TGTGCCAGCAGTGGTAGCGGGAGTGTCTCAGATGAGCAGTTCTTC. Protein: CASSGSGSVSDEQFF.

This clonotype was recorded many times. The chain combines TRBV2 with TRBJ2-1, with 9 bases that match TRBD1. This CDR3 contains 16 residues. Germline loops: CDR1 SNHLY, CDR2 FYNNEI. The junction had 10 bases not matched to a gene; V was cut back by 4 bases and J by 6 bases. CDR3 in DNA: TGTGCCAGCAGTGTCGCTCTTGGGACAGGGCGCAATGAGCAGTTCTTC. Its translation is CASSVALGTGRNEQFF.

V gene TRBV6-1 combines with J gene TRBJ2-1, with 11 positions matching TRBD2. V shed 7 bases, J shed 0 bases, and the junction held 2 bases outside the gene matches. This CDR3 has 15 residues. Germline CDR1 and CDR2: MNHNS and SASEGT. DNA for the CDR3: TGTGCCAGCACGACTAGCGGGGTCTCCTACAATGAGCAGTTCTTC. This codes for CASTTSGVSYNEQFF.

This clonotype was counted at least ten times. The CDR3 coding sequence is TGTGCCATCAGTGATGTGGAGGACTACTCCTACAATGAGCAGTTCTTC. Encoded protein: CAISDVEDYSYNEQFF. V usage is TRBV10-3 and J usage is TRBJ2-1; TRBD2 is a possible D gene (6 bases). The CDR3 contains 16 residues. Germline loops: CDR1 ENHRY, CDR2 SYGVKD. V was cut by 3 bases and J by 0 bases, with 12 bases left in between.